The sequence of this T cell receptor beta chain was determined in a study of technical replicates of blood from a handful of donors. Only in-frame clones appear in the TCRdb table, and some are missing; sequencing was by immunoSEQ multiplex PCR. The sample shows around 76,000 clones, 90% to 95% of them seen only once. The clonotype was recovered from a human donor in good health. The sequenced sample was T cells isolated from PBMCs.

CDR3 coding DNA: TGTGCCAGCAGTGAAAGCCCGTCCACAGATACGCAGTATTTT. Its protein is CASSESPSTDTQYF. The V and J genes are TRBV25-1 and TRBJ2-3, with D unresolved. Germline assignment: CDR1 MGHDK and CDR2 SYGVNS. The V end lost 2 bases, the J end lost 2 bases, and 8 bases lay between the germline ends. This CDR3 has 14 amino acids.